The sequence of this TCR beta chain was determined in a study of OX40 agonist ivuxolimab in advanced cancers. The wider study: Patients enrolled in dose escalation were diagnosed with hepatocellular carcinoma, melanoma, renal cell or head and neck cancer. Whole-study findings and limits: Circulating CD4+ and CD8+ T cells showed clonal expansion by week 6 at 0.1 to 3.0 mg/kg. Some nonresponders likewise displayed low normalized T-cell clonal expansion.

In the case of this clone: Antigen: not known.

The CDR3 extends over 15 amino acids. Germline V gene lookup returns CDR1 SGHAT and CDR2 FQNNGV. The germline V and J ends were trimmed by 7 bases and 4 bases, with 19 bases remaining between them. TCRdb's table, derived via immunoSEQ multiplex PCR, lists solely in-frame clones and lacks some. Of about 110,000 clones detected, approximately 90% appear once; the ten largest clones hold about 0.67%. The V call is TRBV11-2, the J call TRBJ1-1, with a weak D call TRBD1 (6 bases). This TCR was sampled from an adult with an advanced solid tumor such as melanoma, head and neck, liver or kidney cancer. The specimen was CD4+ or CD8+ T cells sorted from blood, collected in a trial of the OX40 agonist ivuxolimab. The CDR3 DNA follows: TGTGCCAGCACCAACCTCCTAAAGGGGGGCACTGAAGCTTTCTTT. Translation: CASTNLLKGGTEAFF.